This T cell receptor (beta chain) derives from a study of T cell responses to AZD1222 COVID-19 vaccine. Study-wide results and caveats: After two AZD1222 doses, spike-specific TCR breadth and depth rose versus day 0.

As regards this clone: Its antigen is as yet unknown.

Trimming took 5 bases from V and 5 from J; bases not matched to a gene: 9. Germline values: CDR1 MNHEY, CDR2 SMNVEV (reference sequence). This CDR3 region has 15 residues. TCRdb keeps only in-frame clones here, not all; method: immunoSEQ multiplex PCR. The sample has about 100,000 clones, 87% seen once. The TCR comes from an adult in good health. The source was peripheral blood, collected on day 0 of AZD1222 vaccination. The genes are TRBV27 and TRBJ2-5; 9 nucleotides agree with TRBD1. This CDR3 reads CASSHLTGGEETQYF. For the CDR3, the DNA is TGTGCCAGCAGTCACTTGACAGGGGGGGAGGAGACCCAGTACTTC.